Below are 13 T cell receptor beta chains sequenced from a single sample in a study of spatial heterogeneity in lung cancer. Time point defined: sample taken at primary tumor resection. The study sequenced unsorted whole RNA from tumor, nontumor lung or frozen PBMC. MiXCR was run by TCRdb on the 5' RACE reads, yielding one entry per CDR3 protein. The data hold roughly 50,000 distinct CDR3 sequences, with less than 9% observed a single time. The material sequenced was PBMCs, taken at surgery. The origin of the receptors is a female donor with early-stage non-small cell lung cancer.

The sample holds a few counts of this clonotype. This chain links TRBV3-1 with TRBJ2-1; 10 bases are shared with TRBD2. Germline-derived CDR1 and CDR2 are LGHDT and YNNKEL (reference sequence). Trimming took 0 bases from V and 5 from J; bases not matched to a gene: 1. This CDR3 is built from 15 residues. CDR3 sequence reads: CASSQDLAGDNEQFF. The CDR3 region has the DNA TGTGCCAGCAGCCAAGATCTAGCGGGGGACAATGAGCAGTTCTTC.

Only a few counts were recorded for this clonotype. The chain recombines TRBV19 with TRBJ1-2; D unclear. This CDR3 has 16 amino acids. The germline V gene has CDR1 LNHDA and CDR2 SQIVND (reference sequence). The V and J ends lost 2 bases and 2 bases respectively, with 15 bases between them. The CDR3 coding sequence is TGTGCCAGTAGTATATATTTGAGGTCTGTGAACTATGGCTACACCTTC. Protein sequence: CASSIYLRSVNYGYTF. Full variable domain (outside the CDR3, taken from reference TRBV19 and TRBJ1-2): DGGITQSPKYLFRKEGQNVTLSCEQNLNHDAMYWYRQDPGQGLRLIYYSQIVNDFQKGDIAEGYSVSREKKESFPLTVTSAQKNPTAFYLCASSIYLRSVNYGYTFGSGTRLTVV.

V is TRBV3-1 and J is TRBJ2-5; D remains ambiguous. This CDR3 contains 14 residues. Germline assignment: CDR1 LGHDT and CDR2 YNNKEL (reference sequence). V gave up 2 bases and J gave up 0 bases, with 7 bases separating them. In DNA, the CDR3 is TGTGCCAGCAGCCAATTGGACCACCAAGAGACCCAGTACTTC. Translated: CASSQLDHQETQYF.

This clonotype is deemed medium-sized (0.01 to 0.1%). The chain uses TRBV19 and TRBJ1-5; 10 bases map to TRBD1. Germline V gene data show CDR1 as LNHDA and CDR2 as SQIVND (reference sequence). V shed 5 bases, J shed 6 bases, and the junction held 10 bases outside the gene matches. The CDR3 has 16 amino acids. CDR3 amino acids: CASSRQPGQGSQPQHF. CDR3 coding DNA: TGTGCCAGTAGTCGTCAACCGGGACAGGGGAGTCAGCCCCAGCATTTT. Drawing the rest from reference TRBV19 and TRBJ1-5, the complete variable domain is DGGITQSPKYLFRKEGQNVTLSCEQNLNHDAMYWYRQDPGQGLRLIYYSQIVNDFQKGDIAEGYSVSREKKESFPLTVTSAQKNPTAFYLCASSRQPGQGSQPQHFGDGTRLSIL.

This sequence joins TRBV7-2 and TRBJ1-5; D is undetermined. Per the germline V gene, CDR1 is SGHTA and CDR2 is FQGNSA. CDR3 size: 15 residues. V was trimmed by 1 base and J by 7 bases, leaving 14 bases between them. The CDR3 nucleotides read TGTGCCAGCAGCTTAGGTCCGGGTTTGGGGCAGCCCCAGCATTTT. Amino acids: CASSLGPGLGQPQHF.

This clonotype has a count of ten or more. This sequence joins TRBV2 and TRBJ2-7, with 10 bases matching TRBD1. The germline V gene encodes CDR1 SNHLY and CDR2 FYNNEI. V was pared by 8 bases and J by 5 bases, with 9 bases of the junction left unmatched. This CDR3 spans 14 amino acids. The CDR3 coding sequence is TGTGCCAGCTCCCGAGGGACAGGGGCCGACGAGCAGTACTTC. It encodes CASSRGTGADEQYF.

This clonotype was found a few times. The chain joins TRBV10-3 to TRBJ2-7; 8 bases are shared with TRBD2. The CDR3 runs 16 residues. Looked up from germline, CDR1 is ENHRY and CDR2 is SYGVKD. Losses at the gene ends were 0 bases for V and 0 bases for J; bases not matched to a gene: 4. The CDR3 is CAISESNSGASYEQYF. CDR3 sequence (DNA): TGTGCCATCAGTGAGTCGAATAGCGGGGCCTCCTACGAGCAGTACTTC.

This clonotype was detected ten times or more. The gene calls are TRBV11-3 and TRBJ2-1, with D unclear. V lost 5 bases to trimming and J lost 10 bases, with 15 bases between them. The CDR3 spans 13 residues. Germline CDR1 SGHNT, CDR2 YENEEA. The CDR3 is CASSHLGPHEQFF. CDR3 DNA sequence: TGTGCCAGCAGCCACCTCGGACCCCACGAGCAGTTCTTC.

As concerns this clonotype: A read error may explain this, as a much larger clone is one base away. The J gene is TRBJ1-1, the V gene TRBV6-2 or TRBV6-3, with D uncertain. The CDR3 runs 13 residues. The V gene's germline CDR1 is MNHEY and CDR2 SVGEGT. In DNA, the CDR3 is TGTGCCAGCATGAGGGTTATGAACACTGAAGCTCTCTTT. It yields the protein CASMRVMNTEALF.

This chain links TRBV2 with TRBJ2-3; 13 positions match TRBD2. There are 15 residues in the CDR3. Trimming at V came to 6 bases and at J to 7 bases, leaving 7 bases not matched to a gene. Germline CDR1 and CDR2: SNHLY and FYNNEI. The CDR3 coding sequence is TGTGCCAGCAGCGGGACTAGCGGGGCTTCTTATACGCAGTATTTT. Translated, it gives CASSGTSGASYTQYF. Looking up the rest from reference TRBV2 and TRBJ2-3 gives the full variable domain: EPEVTQTPSHQVTQMGQEVILRCVPISNHLYFYWYRQILGQKVEFLVSFYNNEISEKSEIFDDQFSVERPDGSNFTLKIRSTKLEDSAMYFCASSGTSGASYTQYFGPGTRLTVL.

This rearrangement joins TRBV9 to TRBJ2-1; either TRBD1 or TRBD2 may supply D (7 bases each). Deletions cut 3 bases from V and 4 bases from J, with 14 bases between. CDR1 and CDR2 (germline): SGDLS, YYNGEE. The CDR3 length is 15 residues. The CDR3 DNA follows: TGTGCCAGCAGCGCAGGGGGGGGGTCTTACAATGAGCAGTTCTTC. Translation: CASSAGGGSYNEQFF.

This clonotype was detected a few times. The V gene is TRBV12-3 or TRBV12-4, the J gene TRBJ2-5; D remains unclear. With 3 bases removed from V and 6 bases from J, the gap between germline ends came to 8 bases. The CDR3 covers 12 residues. The CDR3 reads CASSFKSQTQYF. The DNA of the CDR3 is TGTGCCAGCAGTTTTAAGAGCCAGACCCAGTACTTC.

The chain links TRBV10-3 to TRBJ2-7; D is unclear. The V end was cut by 0 bases, the J end by 3 bases, with 9 bases between. The CDR3 totals 14 residues. Germline V gene data show CDR1 as ENHRY and CDR2 as SYGVKD. The CDR3 spells CAISESEYSYEQYF. The DNA for the CDR3 is TGTGCCATCAGTGAGTCGGAATACAGCTACGAGCAGTACTTC.